This record concerns one T cell receptor beta chain sequence. TCRdb reprocessed the 5' RACE reads, keeping one entry per CDR3 protein, no DNA. Its clone listing holds 350,000 to 400,000 distinct CDR3 sequences. This sample was included in a study of T cells expressing NK-cell markers. Germline V CDR1 and CDR2: SGHRS, YFSETQ. CDR3 length equals 14 residues. The TCR sequence derives from a woman aged 45-59 years in good health. This chain joins TRBV5-1 and TRBJ2-1. The material sequenced was blood T cells: a sorted CD56 or NKG2C T cell subset, CD4+ or CD8+ T cells, or bulk PBMC T cells (not recorded which). The CDR3 region is CASSLGSTGDEQFF.